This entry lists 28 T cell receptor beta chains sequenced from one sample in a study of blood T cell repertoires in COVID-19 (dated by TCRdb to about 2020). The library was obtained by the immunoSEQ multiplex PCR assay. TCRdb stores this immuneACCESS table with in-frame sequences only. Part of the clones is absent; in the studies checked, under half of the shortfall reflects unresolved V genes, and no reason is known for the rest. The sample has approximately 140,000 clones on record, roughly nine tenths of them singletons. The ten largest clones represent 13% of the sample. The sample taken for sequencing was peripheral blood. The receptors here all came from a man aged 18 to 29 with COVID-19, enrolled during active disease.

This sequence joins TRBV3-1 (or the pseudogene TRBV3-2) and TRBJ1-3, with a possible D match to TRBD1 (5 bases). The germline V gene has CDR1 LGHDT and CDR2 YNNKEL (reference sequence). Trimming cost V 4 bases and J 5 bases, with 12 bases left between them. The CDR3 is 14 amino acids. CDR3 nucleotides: TGTGCCAGCAGCCTACTCGACAGAAGAAACACCATATATTTT. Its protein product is CASSLLDRRNTIYF.

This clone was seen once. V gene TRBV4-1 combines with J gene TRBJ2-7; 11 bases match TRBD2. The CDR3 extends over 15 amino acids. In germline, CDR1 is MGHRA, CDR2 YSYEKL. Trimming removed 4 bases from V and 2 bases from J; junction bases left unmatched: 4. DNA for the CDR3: TGCGCCAGCAGCCTTGGACTAGCGGGTCCCTACGAGCAGTACTTC. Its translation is CASSLGLAGPYEQYF.

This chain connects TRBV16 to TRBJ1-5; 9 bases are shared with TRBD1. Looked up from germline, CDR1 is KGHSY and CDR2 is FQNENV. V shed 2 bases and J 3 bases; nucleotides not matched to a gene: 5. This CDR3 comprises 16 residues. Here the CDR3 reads CASSQPGQGDNQPQHF. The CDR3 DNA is TGTGCCAGCAGCCAACCGGGACAGGGAGACAATCAGCCCCAGCATTTT.

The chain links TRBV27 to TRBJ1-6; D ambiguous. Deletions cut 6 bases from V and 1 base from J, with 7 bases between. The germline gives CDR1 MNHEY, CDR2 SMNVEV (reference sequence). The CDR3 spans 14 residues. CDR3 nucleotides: TGTGCCAGCAGGGTCGGTTCCTATAATTCACCCCTCCACTTT. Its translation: CASRVGSYNSPLHF.

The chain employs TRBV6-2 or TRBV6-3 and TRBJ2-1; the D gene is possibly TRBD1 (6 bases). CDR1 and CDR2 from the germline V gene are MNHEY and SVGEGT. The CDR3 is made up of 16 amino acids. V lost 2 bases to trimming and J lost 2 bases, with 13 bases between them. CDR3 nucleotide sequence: TGTGCCAGCAGTTACAAGGGGGACCCACCCTACAATGAGCAGTTCTTC. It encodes CASSYKGDPPYNEQFF.

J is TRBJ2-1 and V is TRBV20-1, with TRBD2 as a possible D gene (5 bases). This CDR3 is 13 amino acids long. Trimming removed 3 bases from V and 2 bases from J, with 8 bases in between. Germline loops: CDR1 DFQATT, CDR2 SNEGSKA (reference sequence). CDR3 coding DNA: TGCAGTGCTAGTAAACTAGCCTACAATGAGCAGTTCTTC. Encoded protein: CSASKLAYNEQFF.

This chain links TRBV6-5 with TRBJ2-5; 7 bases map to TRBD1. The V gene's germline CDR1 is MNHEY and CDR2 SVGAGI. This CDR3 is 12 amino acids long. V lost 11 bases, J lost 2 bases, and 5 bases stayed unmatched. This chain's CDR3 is CACRRGQETQYF. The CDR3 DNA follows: TGTGCCTGCCGCAGGGGGCAAGAGACCCAGTACTTC.

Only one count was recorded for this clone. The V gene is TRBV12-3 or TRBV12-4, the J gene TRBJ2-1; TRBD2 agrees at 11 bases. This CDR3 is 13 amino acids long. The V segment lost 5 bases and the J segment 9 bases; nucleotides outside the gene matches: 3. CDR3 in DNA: TGTGCCAGCAGTCCGGGACTAGCGGCTGAGCAGTTCTTC. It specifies CASSPGLAAEQFF.

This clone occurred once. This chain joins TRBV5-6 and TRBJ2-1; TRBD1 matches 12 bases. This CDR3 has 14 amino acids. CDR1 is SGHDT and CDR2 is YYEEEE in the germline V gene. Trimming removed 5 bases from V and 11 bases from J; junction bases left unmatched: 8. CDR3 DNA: TGTGCCAGCAGGGCCGGGACAGGGGGCGGAAAGCAGTTCTTC. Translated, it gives CASRAGTGGGKQFF.

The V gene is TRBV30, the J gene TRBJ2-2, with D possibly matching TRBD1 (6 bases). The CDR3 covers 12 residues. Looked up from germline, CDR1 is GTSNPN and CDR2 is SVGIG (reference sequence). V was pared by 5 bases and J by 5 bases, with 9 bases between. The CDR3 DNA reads TGTGCCTGGGGTAGGGGGACCGGGGAGCTGTTTTTT. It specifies CAWGRGTGELFF. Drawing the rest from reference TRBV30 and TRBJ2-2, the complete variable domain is SQTIHQWPATLVQPVGSPLSLECTVEGTSNPNLYWYRQAAGRGLQLLFYSVGIGQISSEVPQNLSASRPQDRQFILSSKKLLLSDSGFYLCAWGRGTGELFFGEGSRLTVL.

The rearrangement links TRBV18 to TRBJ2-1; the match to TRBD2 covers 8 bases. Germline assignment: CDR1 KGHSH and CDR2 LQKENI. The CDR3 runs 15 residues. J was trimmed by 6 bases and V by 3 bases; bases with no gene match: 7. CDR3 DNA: TGTGCCAGCTCACCCCGGACTAGCCGGGGCAATGAGCAGTTCTTC. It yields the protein CASSPRTSRGNEQFF.

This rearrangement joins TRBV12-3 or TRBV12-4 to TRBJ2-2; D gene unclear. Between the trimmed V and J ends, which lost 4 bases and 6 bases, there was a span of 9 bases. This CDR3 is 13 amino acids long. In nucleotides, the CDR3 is TGTGCCAGCAGTTCGTTGAGAGCCGGGGAGCTGTTTTTT. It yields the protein CASSSLRAGELFF.

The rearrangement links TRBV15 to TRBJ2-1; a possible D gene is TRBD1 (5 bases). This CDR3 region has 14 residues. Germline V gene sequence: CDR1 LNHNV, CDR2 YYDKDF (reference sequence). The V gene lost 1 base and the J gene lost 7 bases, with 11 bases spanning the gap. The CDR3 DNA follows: TGTGCCACCAGCAGAGGGCCCAAGGGGAATGAGCAGTTCTTC. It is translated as CATSRGPKGNEQFF. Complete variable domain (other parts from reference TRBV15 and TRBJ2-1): DAMVIQNPRYQVTQFGKPVTLSCSQTLNHNVMYWYQQKSSQAPKLLFHYYDKDFNNEADTPDNFQSRRPNTSFCFLDIRSPGLGDTAMYLCATSRGPKGNEQFFGPGTRLTVL.

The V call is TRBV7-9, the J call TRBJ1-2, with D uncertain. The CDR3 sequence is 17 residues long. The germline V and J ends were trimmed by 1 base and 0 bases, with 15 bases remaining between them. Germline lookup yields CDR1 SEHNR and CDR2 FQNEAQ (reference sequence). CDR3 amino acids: CASSLELPSRANYGYTF. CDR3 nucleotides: TGTGCCAGCAGCTTAGAGTTACCATCCCGAGCTAACTATGGCTACACCTTC.

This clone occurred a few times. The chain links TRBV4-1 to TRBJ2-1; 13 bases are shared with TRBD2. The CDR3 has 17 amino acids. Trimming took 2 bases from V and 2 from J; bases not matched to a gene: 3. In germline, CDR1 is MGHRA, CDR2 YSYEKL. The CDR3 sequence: CASSQPGLAGTYNEQFF. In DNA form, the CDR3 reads TGCGCCAGCAGCCAACCGGGACTAGCGGGGACCTACAATGAGCAGTTCTTC.

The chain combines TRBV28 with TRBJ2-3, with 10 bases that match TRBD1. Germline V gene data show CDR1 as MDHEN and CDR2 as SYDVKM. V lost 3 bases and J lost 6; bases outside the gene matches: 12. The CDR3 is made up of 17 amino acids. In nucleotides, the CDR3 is TGTGCCAGCAGTTTGGGCCACGGGACAGGGGAGGGGGATACGCAGTATTTT. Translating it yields CASSLGHGTGEGDTQYF.

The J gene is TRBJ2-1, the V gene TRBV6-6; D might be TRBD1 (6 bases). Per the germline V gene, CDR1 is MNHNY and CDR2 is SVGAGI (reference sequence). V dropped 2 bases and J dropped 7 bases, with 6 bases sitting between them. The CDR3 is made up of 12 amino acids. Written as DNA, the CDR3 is TGTGCCAGCAGTTACAGGGGGAATGAGCAGTTCTTC. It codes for CASSYRGNEQFF.

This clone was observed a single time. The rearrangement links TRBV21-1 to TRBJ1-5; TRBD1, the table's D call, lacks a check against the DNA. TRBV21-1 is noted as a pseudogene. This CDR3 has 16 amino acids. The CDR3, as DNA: TGTGCCAGCAGCAATCCCCAACAGAATAGCAATCAGCCCCAGCATTTT. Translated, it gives CASSNPQQNSNQPQHF.

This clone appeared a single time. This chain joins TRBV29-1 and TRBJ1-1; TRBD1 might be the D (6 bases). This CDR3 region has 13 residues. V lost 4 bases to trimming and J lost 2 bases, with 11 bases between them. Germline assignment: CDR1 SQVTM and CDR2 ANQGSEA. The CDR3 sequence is CSVGLGGNTEAFF. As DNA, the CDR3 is TGCAGCGTTGGTCTAGGGGGAAACACTGAAGCTTTCTTT.

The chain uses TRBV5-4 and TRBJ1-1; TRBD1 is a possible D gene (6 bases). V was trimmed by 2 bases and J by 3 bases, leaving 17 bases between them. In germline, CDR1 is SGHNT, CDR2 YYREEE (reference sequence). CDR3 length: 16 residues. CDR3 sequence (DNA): TGTGCCAGCAGCTTTGGGGGCCTATTTATCGACACTGAAGCTTTCTTT. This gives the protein CASSFGGLFIDTEAFF.

CDR3 loop: CASSLGGNSNQPQHF. CDR3 nucleotides: TGTGCCAGCAGTTTGGGGGGAAATAGCAATCAGCCCCAGCATTTT. This chain joins TRBV27 and TRBJ1-5; D is possibly TRBD1 (5 bases). This CDR3 is 15 amino acids long. Deletions cut 3 bases from V and 0 bases from J, with 9 bases between. The V gene's germline CDR1 is MNHEY and CDR2 SMNVEV (reference sequence).

In DNA, the CDR3 is TGTGCCAGCAGTCCGCGATTGACTAGCGGGAGTAAGCGGCAGTACTTC. As protein: CASSPRLTSGSKRQYF. This sequence joins TRBV28 and TRBJ2-7; 12 bases match TRBD2. V shed 5 bases, J shed 9 bases, and the junction held 14 bases outside the gene matches. The CDR3 length is 16 residues. Germline V gene lookup returns CDR1 MDHEN and CDR2 SYDVKM.

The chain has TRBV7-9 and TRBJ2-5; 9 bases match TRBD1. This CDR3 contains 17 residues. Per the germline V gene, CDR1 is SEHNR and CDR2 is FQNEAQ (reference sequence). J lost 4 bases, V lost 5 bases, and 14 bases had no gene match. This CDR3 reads CASSPGTGISHRETQYF. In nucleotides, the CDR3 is TGTGCCAGCAGCCCCGGGACAGGGATTTCCCATCGAGAGACCCAGTACTTC.

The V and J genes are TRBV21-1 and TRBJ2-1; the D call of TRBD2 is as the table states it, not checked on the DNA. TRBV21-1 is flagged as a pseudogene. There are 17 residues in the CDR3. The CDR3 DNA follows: TGTGCCAGCAGCAAAGGGTCCCCTTTAGCGGGCGGCAATGAGCAGTTCTTC. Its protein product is CASSKGSPLAGGNEQFF.

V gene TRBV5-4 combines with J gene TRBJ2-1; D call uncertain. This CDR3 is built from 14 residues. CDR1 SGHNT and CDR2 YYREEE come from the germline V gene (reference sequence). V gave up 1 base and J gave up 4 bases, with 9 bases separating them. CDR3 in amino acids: CASSLYTNYNEQFF. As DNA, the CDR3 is TGTGCCAGCAGCTTGTATACTAATTACAATGAGCAGTTCTTC. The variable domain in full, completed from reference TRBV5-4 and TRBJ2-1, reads ETGVTQSPTHLIKTRGQQVTLRCSSQSGHNTVSWYQQALGQGPQFIFQYYREEENGRGNFPPRFSGLQFPNYSSELNVNALELDDSALYLCASSLYTNYNEQFFGPGTRLTVL.

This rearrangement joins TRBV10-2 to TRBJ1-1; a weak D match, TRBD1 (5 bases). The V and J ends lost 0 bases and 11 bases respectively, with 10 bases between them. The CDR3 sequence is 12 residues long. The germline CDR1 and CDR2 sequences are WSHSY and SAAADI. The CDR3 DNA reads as TGCGCCAGCAGTGAGTCTGCAGGGCAGGCTTTCTTT. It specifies CASSESAGQAFF.

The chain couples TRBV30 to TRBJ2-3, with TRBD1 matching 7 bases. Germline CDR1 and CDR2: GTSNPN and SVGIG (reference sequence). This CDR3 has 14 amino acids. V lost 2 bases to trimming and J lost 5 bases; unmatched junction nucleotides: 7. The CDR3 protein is CAWSPEGAGDTQYF. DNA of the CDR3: TGTGCCTGGAGTCCAGAGGGGGCTGGAGATACGCAGTATTTT.

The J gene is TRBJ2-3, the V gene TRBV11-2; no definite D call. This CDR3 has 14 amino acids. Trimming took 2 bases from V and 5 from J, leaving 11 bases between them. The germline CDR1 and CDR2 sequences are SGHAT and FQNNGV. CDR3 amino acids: CASSLRLQRDTQYF. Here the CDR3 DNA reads TGTGCCAGCAGCTTAAGACTCCAGCGAGATACGCAGTATTTT.